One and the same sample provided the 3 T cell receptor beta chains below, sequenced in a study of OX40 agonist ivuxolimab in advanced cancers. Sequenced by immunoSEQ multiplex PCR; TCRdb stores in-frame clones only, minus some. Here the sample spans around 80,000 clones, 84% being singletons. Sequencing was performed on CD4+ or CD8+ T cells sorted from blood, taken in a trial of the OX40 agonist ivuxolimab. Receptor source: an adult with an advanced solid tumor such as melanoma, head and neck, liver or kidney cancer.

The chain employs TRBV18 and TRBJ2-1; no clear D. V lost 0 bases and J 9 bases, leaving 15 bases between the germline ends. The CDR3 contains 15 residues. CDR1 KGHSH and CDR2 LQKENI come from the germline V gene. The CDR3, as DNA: TGTGCCAGCTCACCACCCGGAGCCCGGAGTAGTGAGCAGTTCTTC. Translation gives CASSPPGARSSEQFF. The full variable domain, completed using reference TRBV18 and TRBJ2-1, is NAGVMQNPRHLVRRRGQEARLRCSPMKGHSHVYWYRQLPEEGLKFMVYLQKENIIDESGMPKERFSAEFPKEGPSILRIQQVVRGDSAAYFCASSPPGARSSEQFFGPGTRLTVL.

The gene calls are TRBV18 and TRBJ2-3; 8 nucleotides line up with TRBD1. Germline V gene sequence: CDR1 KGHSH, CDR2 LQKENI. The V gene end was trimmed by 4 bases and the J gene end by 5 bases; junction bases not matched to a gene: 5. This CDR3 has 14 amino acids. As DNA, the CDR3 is TGTGCCAGCTCACAACAGGGGGTACAAGATACGCAGTATTTT. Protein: CASSQQGVQDTQYF.

CDR3 in amino acids: CASSEEFQGTGELFF. DNA for the CDR3: TGTGCCAGCAGTGAAGAGTTTCAGGGTACCGGGGAGCTGTTTTTT. The J gene is TRBJ2-2, the V gene TRBV6-1; tentatively, D is TRBD1 (5 bases). The germline CDR1 and CDR2 sequences are MNHNS and SASEGT. Between the trimmed V and J ends, which lost 1 base and 5 bases, there was a span of 11 bases. The CDR3 contains 15 residues.